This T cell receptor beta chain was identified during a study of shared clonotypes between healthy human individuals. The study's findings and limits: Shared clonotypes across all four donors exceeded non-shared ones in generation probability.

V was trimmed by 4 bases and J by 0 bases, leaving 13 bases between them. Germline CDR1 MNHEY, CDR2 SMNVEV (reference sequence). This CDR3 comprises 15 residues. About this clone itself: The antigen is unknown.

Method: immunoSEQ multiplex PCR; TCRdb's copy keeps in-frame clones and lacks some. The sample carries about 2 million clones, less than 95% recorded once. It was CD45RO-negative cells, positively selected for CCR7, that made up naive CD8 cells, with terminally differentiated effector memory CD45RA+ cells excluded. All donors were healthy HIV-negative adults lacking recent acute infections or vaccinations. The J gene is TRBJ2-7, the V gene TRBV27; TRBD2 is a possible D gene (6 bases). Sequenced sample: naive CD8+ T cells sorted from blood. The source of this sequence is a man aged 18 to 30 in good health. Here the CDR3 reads CASSSIAAYSYEQYF. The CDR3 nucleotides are TGTGCCAGCAGTTCGATAGCGGCCTACTCCTACGAGCAGTACTTC.